The T cell receptor (beta chain) described here comes from a study of early T cells in non-severe SARS-CoV-2 infection. About the research overall: It was bulk RNA from unsorted whole blood that was sequenced, and the chains were unpaired.

The junction had 4 bases not matched to a gene; V was cut back by 1 base and J by 4 bases. The CDR3 loop spans 14 amino acids. Germline V lookup: CDR1 SQVTM, CDR2 ANQGSEA. Overall study results and limits: The study's VDJdb matching favored anti-spike CD8 responses and missed private and CD4 specificities.

Individual cDNA molecules each received unique molecular identifiers attached to them. TCRdb independently ran MiXCR on the 5' RACE reads; one entry per CDR3 protein. This sample carries about 61,000 distinct CDR3 sequences, roughly 10% of them seen once, and the ten largest clones take 1.5% to 2%. With respect to this clonotype: Its target is not known.

The V call is TRBV29-1, the J call TRBJ2-3; 8 bases are shared with TRBD1. The source of this sequence is an adult who was a healthcare worker with PCR-confirmed SARS-CoV-2 infection or an uninfected control (not recorded which). The sequenced material came from whole blood. The CDR3 sequence: CSVEGPGGADTQYF. CDR3 DNA sequence: TGCAGCGTTGAAGGCCCAGGGGGCGCAGATACGCAGTATTTT.